Listed below are T cell receptor beta chains from one sample, sequenced in a study of early T cells in non-severe SARS-CoV-2 infection. From the 5' RACE reads, TCRdb called clonotypes with MiXCR, one entry per CDR3 protein. This table holds some 25,000 distinct CDR3 sequences, approximately 4% found once. The sequenced sample was whole blood. The receptor set was obtained from an adult who was a healthcare worker with PCR-confirmed SARS-CoV-2 infection or an uninfected control (not recorded which). CDR3s include the opening cysteine and the closing phenylalanine or tryptophan. The size field is filled for only some rows; it gives once, few, many or a size class.

J,size,V,CDR3
TRBJ1-2,many,TRBV29-1,CSVVDPSDYGYTF
TRBJ2-7,many,TRBV2,CASSGHGTEIYEQYF
TRBJ2-2,many,TRBV7-2,CASSLVPGGELFF
TRBJ2-5,many,TRBV29-1,CSVEDSIGRQETQYF
TRBJ2-1,many,TRBV27,CASSSSSYNEQFF
TRBJ2-5,many,TRBV11-1,CASSYGTSPQETQYF
TRBJ2-1,.,TRBV19,CASSSGRPSSSYNEQFF
TRBJ2-1,many,TRBV12-3/TRBV12-4,CASSPNRGRDEQFF
TRBJ2-1,many,TRBV2,CASRISPRADSYNEQFF
TRBJ1-4,many,TRBV2,CASSDMVEKLFF
TRBJ1-1,many,TRBV9,CASSVEVNTEAFF
TRBJ2-3,many,TRBV6-2/TRBV6-3,CAAAIGVDTQYF
TRBJ2-2,.,TRBV10-3,CAIRTGITGELFF
TRBJ1-3,many,TRBV7-2,CASSLQGLAGNTIYF
TRBJ2-7,few,TRBV7-6,CASSLTSGSNHEQYF
TRBJ2-7,.,TRBV7-9,CASSRMGSSSYEQYF
TRBJ1-2,many,TRBV28,CASNVPPREAPPFYGYTF
TRBJ2-1,many,TRBV28,CASSLIPPREQFF
TRBJ1-1,few,TRBV10-3,CAAKPQGAHHQNTEAFF
TRBJ2-7,many,TRBV30,CAWGDFSYEQYF
TRBJ1-5,many,TRBV6-6,CASSYGVNQPQHF
TRBJ2-7,few,TRBV20-1,CSARETSGAGEQYF
TRBJ2-1,many,TRBV10-3,CAISEQQGPPNEQFF